The 30 T cell receptor beta chains reported below all come from one sample, sequenced in a study of CD8+CD57+ T cells in acquired aplastic anemia. CDR3 and TCR beta VDJ profiling relied on genomic DNA as the template. TCRdb passed the reads through MiXCR, listing each CDR3 protein once. Here the sample spans hundreds of thousands of distinct CDR3 sequences, around 68% being singletons. The sequencing sample was made of sorted CD4+, CD8+, or CD8+CD57+ T cells (not recorded which) from PBMCs. The source is a human donor in good health, serving as a control.

V gene TRBV2 combines with J gene TRBJ2-3, with TRBD2 matching 12 bases. Germline lookup yields CDR1 SNHLY and CDR2 FYNNEI. V lost 3 bases to trimming and J lost 3 bases; unmatched junction nucleotides: 4. The CDR3 consists of 16 residues. The CDR3 region is CASSDPSGRGTDTQYF. The CDR3 bases are TGTGCCAGCAGTGATCCTAGCGGGAGGGGGACAGATACGCAGTATTTT.

The V and J genes are TRBV7-6 and TRBJ2-1; D is possibly TRBD2 (5 bases). Germline V gene data show CDR1 as SGHVS and CDR2 as FNYEAQ. Trimming removed 5 bases at V and 9 bases at J, with 17 bases between. The CDR3 sequence is 14 residues long. The CDR3 DNA reads TGTGCCAGCAGCCCCTTTGGGAGTGTCAGTGAGCAGTTCTTC. Translating it yields CASSPFGSVSEQFF.

The chain has TRBV11-2 and TRBJ1-5, with 8 bases matching TRBD1. This CDR3 contains 15 residues. Germline V gives CDR1 SGHAT, CDR2 FQNNGV. Losses at the gene ends were 5 bases for V and 3 bases for J; bases not matched to a gene: 6. This CDR3 is CASSAQGADNQPQHF. DNA for the CDR3: TGTGCCAGCAGCGCGCAGGGGGCTGACAATCAGCCCCAGCATTTT.

To note about this clonotype: The junction differs from germline at one of its ends, possibly a read error. This chain uses TRBV7-9 with TRBJ1-6, with a weak D call TRBD1 (5 bases). Per germline, CDR1 SEHNR and CDR2 FQNEAQ (reference sequence). The CDR3 length is 16 residues. The DNA of the CDR3 is TGTGCCAGCAGCCTGACAGTGGGCTCCTATAATTCCCCCCTCCACTTT. This encodes CASSLTVGSYNSPLHF.

In DNA form, the CDR3 reads TGCGCCAGCAGCGCGACAGGGGACGCCTCCTACACCTTC. Its protein product is CASSATGDASYTF. The chain combines TRBV5-1 with TRBJ1-2; 8 positions match TRBD1. V lost 4 bases and J lost 10; bases outside the gene matches: 9. Germline assignment: CDR1 SGHRS and CDR2 YFSETQ. The CDR3 runs 13 residues.

This chain uses TRBV19 with TRBJ1-4; D gene unclear. Trimming shortened V by 3 bases and J by 9 bases, and 8 bases separated the two germline ends. Germline V gives CDR1 LNHDA, CDR2 SQIVND (reference sequence). This CDR3 contains 12 residues. CDR3 residues: CASSITRQKLFF. DNA for the CDR3: TGTGCCAGTAGTATTACTCGACAAAAACTGTTTTTT.

This clonotype appeared many times. The rearrangement links TRBV9 to TRBJ1-1; tentative D call: TRBD1 (5 bases). Germline V gene sequence: CDR1 SGDLS, CDR2 YYNGEE. Trimming removed 4 bases from V and 3 bases from J, with 10 bases in between. The CDR3 has 13 amino acids. The CDR3 DNA reads TGTGCCAGCAGCCTTGCGGGGGACACTGAAGCTTTCTTT. Encoded protein: CASSLAGDTEAFF.

This clonotype was detected only a few times. Since no conserved phenylalanine or tryptophan closes the CDR3, a read error is the likely cause. The CDR3 nucleotides are TGCAGCGTGACAGGGGACAGCCTCACCGGGGAGCTGTTTTCT. It codes for CSVTGDSLTGELFS. This rearrangement joins TRBV29-1 to TRBJ2-2; 8 bases are a match to TRBD1. The CDR3 is 14 residues long. From germline, CDR1 is SQVTM and CDR2 ANQGSEA. Trimming at V came to 6 bases and at J to 4 bases, leaving 7 bases not matched to a gene.

Many counts were recorded for this clonotype. The rearrangement joins TRBV9 to TRBJ1-2; D unclear. The germline V and J ends were trimmed by 5 bases and 8 bases, with 16 bases remaining between them. The germline gives CDR1 SGDLS, CDR2 YYNGEE. This CDR3 spans 13 amino acids. CDR3 DNA: TGTGCCAGCAGTCTAGATACGGGGAGAGGCTACACCTTC. This translates into CASSLDTGRGYTF.

The chain couples TRBV29-1 to TRBJ2-3; D might be TRBD2 (5 bases). The germline V and J ends were trimmed by 7 bases and 2 bases, with 10 bases remaining between them. The CDR3 consists of 12 residues. CDR1 and CDR2 (germline): SQVTM, ANQGSEA. DNA of the CDR3: TGCAGCGCTGAGAGGGACACAGATACGCAGTATTTT. Translated, it gives CSAERDTDTQYF.

The chain links TRBV6-2 or TRBV6-3 to TRBJ2-1, with 12 bases that match TRBD2. The CDR3 spans 15 residues. Germline CDR1 reads MNHEY; CDR2 reads SVGEGT. V dropped 6 bases and J dropped 8; count of bases not matched to a gene: 8. CDR3 loop: CASRPLAGGRDEQFF. The CDR3 nucleotides are TGTGCCAGCAGACCGCTAGCGGGGGGGCGGGATGAGCAGTTCTTC.

This clonotype was seen only a few times. The genes are TRBV19 and TRBJ1-5, with D possibly being TRBD1 (6 bases). The V gene lost 6 bases and the J gene lost 4 bases, with 13 bases spanning the gap. The CDR3 totals 14 residues. Germline loops: CDR1 LNHDA, CDR2 SQIVND (reference sequence). The CDR3 is CASREAGVNQPQHF. CDR3 DNA: TGTGCCAGTAGAGAAGCAGGGGTAAATCAGCCCCAGCATTTT. The variable domain in full, completed from reference TRBV19 and TRBJ1-5, reads DGGITQSPKYLFRKEGQNVTLSCEQNLNHDAMYWYRQDPGQGLRLIYYSQIVNDFQKGDIAEGYSVSREKKESFPLTVTSAQKNPTAFYLCASREAGVNQPQHFGDGTRLSIL.

This chain uses TRBV20-1 with TRBJ1-5; D is uncertain. Germline loops: CDR1 DFQATT, CDR2 SNEGSKA (reference sequence). The CDR3 consists of 13 residues. Trimming cost V 6 bases and J 11 bases, with 20 bases left between them. The CDR3 here is CSAERLAQETQHF. CDR3 sequence (DNA): TGCAGTGCAGAACGACTAGCACAAGAGACCCAGCATTTT.

This sequence joins TRBV2 and TRBJ2-7; 8 bases map to TRBD2. Germline CDR1 SNHLY, CDR2 FYNNEI. The CDR3 runs 15 residues. V trimming: 6 bases; J trimming: 2 bases; junction bases outside the gene matches: 9. The CDR3: CASRDTSGGTYEQYF. In nucleotides, the CDR3 is TGTGCCAGCAGGGATACTAGCGGAGGCACCTACGAGCAGTACTTC.

The J gene is TRBJ2-7, the V gene TRBV7-9; 7 nucleotides match TRBD1. From germline, CDR1 is SEHNR and CDR2 FQNEAQ (reference sequence). V was clipped by 7 bases and J by 2 bases; unmatched bases: 11. The CDR3 extends over 15 amino acids. CDR3 sequence reads: CASKPRTGPTYEQYF. The CDR3 region has the DNA TGTGCCAGCAAGCCTCGGACAGGACCCACCTACGAGCAGTACTTC.

This clonotype was recorded only once. This sequence joins TRBV6-6 and TRBJ2-5; tentatively, D is TRBD1 or TRBD2 (5 bases each). Looked up from germline, CDR1 is MNHNY and CDR2 is SVGAGI (reference sequence). The CDR3 totals 13 residues. The V gene lost 5 bases and the J gene lost 4 bases, with 11 bases spanning the gap. The CDR3 loop reads CASSQNGAETQYF. For the CDR3, the DNA is TGTGCCAGCAGTCAAAACGGGGCAGAGACCCAGTACTTC.

The V gene is TRBV7-2, the J gene TRBJ2-3, with D perhaps TRBD1 or TRBD2 (5 bases each). Trimming took 0 bases from V and 7 from J, leaving 11 bases between them. Per the germline V gene, CDR1 is SGHTA and CDR2 is FQGNSA. This CDR3 contains 14 residues. In DNA, the CDR3 is TGTGCCAGCAGCTTAGCCGGGGCAGGATATACGCAGTATTTT. Amino acid sequence: CASSLAGAGYTQYF.

The chain couples TRBV11-2 to TRBJ1-2, with D perhaps TRBD1 (5 bases). V shed 6 bases and J shed 5 bases, with 16 bases lying between them. This CDR3 is built from 14 residues. Germline V gives CDR1 SGHAT, CDR2 FQNNGV. CDR3 sequence (DNA): TGTGCCAGCAGTGCTAACAGGATAGCGTATGGCTACACCTTC. Protein: CASSANRIAYGYTF.

This clonotype was counted a single time. A single base separates this from a much larger clone, so it may be a read error. V gene TRBV4-3 combines with J gene TRBJ2-5; a possible D gene is TRBD1 (6 bases). This CDR3 has 15 amino acids. CDR1 and CDR2 from the germline V gene are LGHNA and YSLEER. The CDR3 spells CASSQSKGVGETRYF. The CDR3 DNA reads as TGCGCCAGCAGCCAATCCAAGGGGGTCGGAGAGACCCGGTACTTC.

This chain connects TRBV29-1 to TRBJ1-2, with D perhaps TRBD1 (6 bases). The CDR3 spans 13 residues. CDR1 and CDR2 from the germline V gene are SQVTM and ANQGSEA. Trimming stripped 2 bases from V and 14 bases from J, with 21 bases between. DNA of the CDR3: TGCAGCGTTGAAATACAGGGAGAACAGGGCCAGACCTTC. Protein: CSVEIQGEQGQTF.

The V call is TRBV7-4, the J call TRBJ2-1; tentatively, D is TRBD1 (6 bases). V dropped 6 bases and J dropped 6 bases, with 15 bases sitting between them. There are 14 residues in the CDR3. Germline V lookup: CDR1 SGHVT, CDR2 SQSDAQ. Here the CDR3 reads CASSEITGPNEQFF. CDR3 in DNA: TGTGCCAGCAGTGAGATTACAGGGCCCAATGAGCAGTTCTTC.

In its sample, this clonotype was seen a few times. The chain couples TRBV7-9 to TRBJ2-7, with TRBD1 matching 7 bases. The CDR3 consists of 13 residues. The germline V gene encodes CDR1 SEHNR and CDR2 FQNEAQ (reference sequence). The V gene end was trimmed by 5 bases and the J gene end by 2 bases; junction bases not matched to a gene: 3. In DNA form, the CDR3 reads TGTGCCAGCAGCCGAGGACAGGCCTACGAGCAGTACTTC. Protein: CASSRGQAYEQYF.

The chain couples TRBV7-9 to TRBJ2-2; D assignment may be TRBD1 or TRBD2 (7 bases each). With 5 bases removed from V and 12 bases from J, the gap between germline ends came to 25 bases. This CDR3 comprises 16 residues. In germline, CDR1 is SEHNR, CDR2 FQNEAQ (reference sequence). CDR3 loop: CASSLEAGTDRAQLFF. CDR3 DNA: TGTGCCAGCAGCCTAGAAGCGGGGACAGATCGCGCGCAGCTGTTTTTT.

This clonotype has at least ten counts. The chain combines TRBV5-6 with TRBJ2-7, with 12 bases lining up with TRBD2. The V and J ends lost 4 bases and 1 base, in that order; junction bases with no gene match: 15. The CDR3 totals 19 residues. Germline CDR1 SGHDT, CDR2 YYEEEE. The DNA of the CDR3 is TGTGCCAGCAGCGCACCCGGACTAGCGGGGACCCTTAGGTCCTACGAGCAGTACTTC. Its protein is CASSAPGLAGTLRSYEQYF.

This clonotype was seen ten or more times. The chain carries TRBV11-3 and TRBJ1-6; 7 bases are shared with TRBD1. Germline lookup yields CDR1 SGHNT and CDR2 YENEEA. CDR3 size: 16 residues. Losses at the gene ends were 9 bases for V and 7 bases for J; bases not matched to a gene: 15. For the CDR3, the DNA is TGTGCCAGGGGCCCTAGAGGGGGCGCCCGAAATTCACCCCTCCACTTT. Translation: CARGPRGGARNSPLHF.

The rearrangement uses TRBV6-6 and TRBJ2-1; 10 nucleotides line up with TRBD1. CDR1 is MNHNY and CDR2 is SVGAGI in the germline V gene (reference sequence). V was pared by 3 bases and J by 15 bases, with 17 bases of the junction left unmatched. The CDR3 totals 16 residues. CDR3 nucleotide sequence: TGTGCCAGCAGTTATCGACAGGGGGCCTTAGCTGGTCTCGTGTTCTTC. Amino acid sequence: CASSYRQGALAGLVFF.

Details on this clonotype: The junction departs from germline at one end; a sequencing error may be responsible. V gene TRBV2 combines with J gene TRBJ1-1; weak D call: TRBD1 (5 bases). Near its end, the DNA agrees better with TRBJ2-3, so the J call may be wrong. Germline V gene sequence: CDR1 SNHLY, CDR2 FYNNEI. CDR3 length equals 12 residues. The CDR3 nucleotides read TGTGCCATCCACCCGGAGACAGAAACGCAGTATTTT. Translating gives CAIHPETETQYF.

The chain has TRBV5-1 and TRBJ1-1; D ambiguous. V was shortened by 1 base and J by 7 bases, with 14 bases between the two germline ends. Looked up from germline, CDR1 is SGHRS and CDR2 is YFSETQ. There are 14 residues in the CDR3. The CDR3 bases are TGCGCCAGCAGCTTGAATCCTGCAACTAATGAAGCTTTCTTT. This codes for CASSLNPATNEAFF. Full variable domain (remainder filled in from reference TRBV5-1 and TRBJ1-1): KAGVTQTPRYLIKTRGQQVTLSCSPISGHRSVSWYQQTPGQGLQFLFEYFSETQRNKGNFPGRFSGRQFSNSRSEMNVSTLELGDSALYLCASSLNPATNEAFFGQGTRLTVV.

V and J are TRBV7-2 and TRBJ1-2; D not resolved. Germline assignment: CDR1 SGHTA and CDR2 FQGNSA. This CDR3 region has 15 residues. Trimming removed 4 bases from V and 13 bases from J, with 25 bases in between. For the CDR3, the DNA is TGTGCCAGCAGCTCGAATCCCGGTGGCCCCTACGGCCTCACCTTC. It translates to CASSSNPGGPYGLTF.

A note on this clonotype: An end of the junction does not agree with germline; a read error may underlie this. V is TRBV7-2 and J is TRBJ1-4, with TRBD1 as a possible D gene (5 bases). Per the germline V gene, CDR1 is SGHTA and CDR2 is FQGNSA. The length of the CDR3 is 11 residues. The CDR3 DNA sequence: TGTGCCAGCAAGGTGGTGGTGGGGCTGTTATTT. This encodes CASKVVVGLLF.